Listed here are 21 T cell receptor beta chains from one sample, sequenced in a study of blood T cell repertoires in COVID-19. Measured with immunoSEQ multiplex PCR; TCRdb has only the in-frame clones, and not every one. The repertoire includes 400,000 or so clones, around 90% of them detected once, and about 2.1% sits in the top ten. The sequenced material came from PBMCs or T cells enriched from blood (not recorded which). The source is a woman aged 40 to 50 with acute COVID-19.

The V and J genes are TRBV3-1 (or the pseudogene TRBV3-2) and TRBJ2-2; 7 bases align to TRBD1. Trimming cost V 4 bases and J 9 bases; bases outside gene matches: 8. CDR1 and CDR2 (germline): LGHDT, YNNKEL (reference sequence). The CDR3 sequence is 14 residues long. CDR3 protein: CASSLEQGFRELFF. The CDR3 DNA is TGTGCCAGCAGCCTAGAACAGGGGTTCCGGGAGCTGTTTTTT.

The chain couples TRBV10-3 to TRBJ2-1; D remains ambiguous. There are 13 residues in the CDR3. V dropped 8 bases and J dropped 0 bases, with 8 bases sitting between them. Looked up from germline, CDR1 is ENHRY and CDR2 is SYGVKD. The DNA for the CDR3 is TGTGCCATCGGTAGCTTCTCCTACAATGAGCAGTTCTTC. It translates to CAIGSFSYNEQFF.

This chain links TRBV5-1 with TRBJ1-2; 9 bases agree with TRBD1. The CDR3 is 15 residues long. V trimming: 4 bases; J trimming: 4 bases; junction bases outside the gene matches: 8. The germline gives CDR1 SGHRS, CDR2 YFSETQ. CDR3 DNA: TGCGCCAGCAGCGATCCCGACAGGGGGGCCTATGGCTACACCTTC. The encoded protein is CASSDPDRGAYGYTF.

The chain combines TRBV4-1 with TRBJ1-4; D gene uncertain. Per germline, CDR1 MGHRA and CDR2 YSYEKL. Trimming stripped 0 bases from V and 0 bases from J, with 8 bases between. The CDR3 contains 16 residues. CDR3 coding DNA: TGCGCCAGCAGCCAAGATGAGGGCTCAACTAATGAAAAACTGTTTTTT. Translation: CASSQDEGSTNEKLFF.

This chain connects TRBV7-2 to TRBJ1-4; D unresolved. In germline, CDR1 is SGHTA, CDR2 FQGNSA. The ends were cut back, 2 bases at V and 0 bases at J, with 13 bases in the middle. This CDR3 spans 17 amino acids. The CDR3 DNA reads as TGTGCCAGCAGCTTAACTACGGCAACTGCAACTAATGAAAAACTGTTTTTT. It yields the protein CASSLTTATATNEKLFF.

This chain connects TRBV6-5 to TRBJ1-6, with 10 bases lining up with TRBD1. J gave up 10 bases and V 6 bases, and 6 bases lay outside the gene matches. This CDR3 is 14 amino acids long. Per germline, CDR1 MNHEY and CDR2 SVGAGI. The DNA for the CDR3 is TGTGCCAGCAGCCTGGACAGGGGGTACTCACCCCTCCACTTT. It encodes CASSLDRGYSPLHF.

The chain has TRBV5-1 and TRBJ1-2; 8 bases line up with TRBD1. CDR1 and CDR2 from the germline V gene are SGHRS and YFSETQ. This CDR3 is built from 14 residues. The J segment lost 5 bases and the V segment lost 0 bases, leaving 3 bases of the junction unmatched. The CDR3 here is CASSLAGTGYGYTF. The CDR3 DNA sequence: TGCGCCAGCAGCTTGGCCGGGACAGGTTATGGCTACACCTTC.

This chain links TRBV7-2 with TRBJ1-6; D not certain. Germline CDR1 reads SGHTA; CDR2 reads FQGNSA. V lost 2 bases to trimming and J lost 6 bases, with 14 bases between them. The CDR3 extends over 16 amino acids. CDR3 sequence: CASSLFGRTVNSPLHF. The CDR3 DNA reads TGTGCCAGCAGCTTATTTGGGCGTACCGTTAATTCACCCCTCCACTTT.

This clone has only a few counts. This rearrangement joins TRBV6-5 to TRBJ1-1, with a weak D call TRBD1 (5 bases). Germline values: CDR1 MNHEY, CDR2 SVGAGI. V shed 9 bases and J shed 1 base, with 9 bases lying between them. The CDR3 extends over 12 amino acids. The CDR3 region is CASSTENTEAFF. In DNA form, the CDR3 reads TGTGCCAGTTCGACAGAGAACACTGAAGCTTTCTTT.

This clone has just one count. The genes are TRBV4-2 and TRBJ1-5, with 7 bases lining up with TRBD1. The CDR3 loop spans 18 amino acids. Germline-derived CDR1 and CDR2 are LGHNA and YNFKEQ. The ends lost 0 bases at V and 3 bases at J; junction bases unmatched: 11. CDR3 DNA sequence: TGTGCCAGCAGCCAAGAGCTCGCGGCAGGGGGGACCAATCAGCCCCAGCATTTT. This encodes CASSQELAAGGTNQPQHF.

The CDR3 DNA follows: TGTGCCAGCAGTGGGACAGGCTATGGCTACACCTTC. This sequence encodes CASSGTGYGYTF. The rearrangement links TRBV27 to TRBJ1-2; 8 bases match TRBD1. CDR3 length: 12 amino acids. The V gene's germline CDR1 is MNHEY and CDR2 SMNVEV (reference sequence). Unmatched junction bases numbered 0, after V lost 5 bases and J lost 4 bases.

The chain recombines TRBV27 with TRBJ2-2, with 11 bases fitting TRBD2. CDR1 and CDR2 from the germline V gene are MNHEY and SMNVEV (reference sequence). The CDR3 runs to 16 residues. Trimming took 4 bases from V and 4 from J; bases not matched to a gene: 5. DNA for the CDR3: TGTGCCAGCAGTTCGGTAGCGGGGGGGCCCACCGGGGAGCTGTTTTTT. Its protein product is CASSSVAGGPTGELFF.

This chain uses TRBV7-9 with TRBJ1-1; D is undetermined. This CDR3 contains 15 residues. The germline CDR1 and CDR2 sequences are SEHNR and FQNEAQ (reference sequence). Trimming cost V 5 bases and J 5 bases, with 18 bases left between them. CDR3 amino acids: CASSPDLFTGTEAFF. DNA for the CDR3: TGTGCCAGCAGCCCAGACCTCTTCACGGGGACTGAAGCTTTCTTT.

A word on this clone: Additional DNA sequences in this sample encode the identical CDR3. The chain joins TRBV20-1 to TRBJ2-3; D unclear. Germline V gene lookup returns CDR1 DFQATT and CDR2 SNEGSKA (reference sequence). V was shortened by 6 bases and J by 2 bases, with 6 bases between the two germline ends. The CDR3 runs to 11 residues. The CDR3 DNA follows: TGCAGTGCCCCCCTCACAGATACGCAGTATTTT. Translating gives CSAPLTDTQYF.

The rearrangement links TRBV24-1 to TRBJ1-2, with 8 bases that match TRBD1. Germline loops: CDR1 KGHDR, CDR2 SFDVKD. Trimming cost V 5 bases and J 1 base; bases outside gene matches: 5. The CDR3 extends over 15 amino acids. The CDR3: CATSAGTGFNYGYTF. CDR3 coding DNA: TGTGCCACCAGTGCCGGGACAGGTTTTAACTATGGCTACACCTTC.

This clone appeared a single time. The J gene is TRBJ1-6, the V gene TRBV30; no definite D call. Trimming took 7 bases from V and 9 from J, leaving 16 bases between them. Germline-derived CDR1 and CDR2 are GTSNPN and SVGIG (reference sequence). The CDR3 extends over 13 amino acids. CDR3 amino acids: CASMEHSGSPLHF. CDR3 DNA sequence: TGTGCCTCCATGGAGCACAGCGGTTCACCCCTCCACTTT.

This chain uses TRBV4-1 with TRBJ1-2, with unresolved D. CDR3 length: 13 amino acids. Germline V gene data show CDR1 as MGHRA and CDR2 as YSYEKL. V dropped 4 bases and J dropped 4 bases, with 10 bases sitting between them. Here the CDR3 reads CASSLNPGYGYTF. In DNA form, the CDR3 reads TGCGCCAGCAGCCTGAACCCAGGCTATGGCTACACCTTC.

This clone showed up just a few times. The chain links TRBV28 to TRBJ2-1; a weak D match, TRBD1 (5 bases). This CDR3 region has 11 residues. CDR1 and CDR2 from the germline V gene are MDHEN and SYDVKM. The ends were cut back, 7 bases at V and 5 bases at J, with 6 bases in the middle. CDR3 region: CASIGDNEQFF. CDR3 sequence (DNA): TGTGCCAGCATAGGGGACAATGAGCAGTTCTTC.

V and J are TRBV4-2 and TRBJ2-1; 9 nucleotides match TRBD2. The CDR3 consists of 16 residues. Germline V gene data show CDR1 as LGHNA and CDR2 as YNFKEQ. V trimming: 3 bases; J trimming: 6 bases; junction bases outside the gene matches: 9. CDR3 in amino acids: CASSQRAGGLGNEQFF. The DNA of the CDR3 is TGTGCCAGCAGCCAGCGCGCGGGGGGGCTTGGCAATGAGCAGTTCTTC.

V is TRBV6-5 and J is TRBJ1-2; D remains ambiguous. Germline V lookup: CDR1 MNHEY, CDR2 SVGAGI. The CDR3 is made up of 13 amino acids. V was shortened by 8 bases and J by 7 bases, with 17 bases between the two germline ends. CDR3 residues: CASHTPTHSGYTF. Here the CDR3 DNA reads TGTGCCAGCCACACGCCTACCCACAGTGGCTACACCTTC.

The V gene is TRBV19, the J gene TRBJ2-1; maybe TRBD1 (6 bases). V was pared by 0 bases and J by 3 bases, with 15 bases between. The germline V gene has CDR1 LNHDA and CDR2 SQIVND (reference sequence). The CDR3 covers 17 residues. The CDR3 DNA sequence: TGTGCCAGTAGTATAGATTTAAGGGGGTTCCTCTACAATGAGCAGTTCTTC. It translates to CASSIDLRGFLYNEQFF.